The 14 T cell receptor beta chains in this list originate from one sample, sequenced in a study of cytomegalovirus exposure and HLA in healthy donors. PCR amplification relied on 60 Vbeta primers (plus 13 Jbeta primers). The assay was immunoSEQ multiplex PCR, and TCRdb's table has in-frame clones only and misses some. The table lists 200,000 or so clones, roughly three quarters of them singletons. Sample: PBMCs. These receptors were obtained from a man between 45 and 60 years old in good health and CMV-seronegative.

V is TRBV6-5 and J is TRBJ2-1; TRBD2 aligns across 7 bases. This CDR3 has 15 residues. Trimming at V came to 6 bases and at J to 3 bases, leaving 8 bases not matched to a gene. CDR1 MNHEY and CDR2 SVGAGI come from the germline V gene. Here the CDR3 reads CASRPLTSFYNEQFF. Here the CDR3 DNA reads TGTGCCAGCAGACCCCTGACTAGCTTCTACAATGAGCAGTTCTTC.

The genes are TRBV19 and TRBJ2-1; D ambiguous. Germline V gene sequence: CDR1 LNHDA, CDR2 SQIVND (reference sequence). V was cut by 3 bases and J by 4 bases, with 10 bases left in between. The CDR3 totals 14 residues. CDR3: CASSIPQAYNEQFF. The CDR3 nucleotides read TGTGCCAGTAGTATCCCCCAAGCGTACAATGAGCAGTTCTTC. Filled out from reference TRBV19 and TRBJ2-1, the complete variable domain reads DGGITQSPKYLFRKEGQNVTLSCEQNLNHDAMYWYRQDPGQGLRLIYYSQIVNDFQKGDIAEGYSVSREKKESFPLTVTSAQKNPTAFYLCASSIPQAYNEQFFGPGTRLTVL.

The chain uses TRBV19 and TRBJ1-5; D perhaps matches TRBD1 (5 bases). Germline values: CDR1 LNHDA, CDR2 SQIVND (reference sequence). The ends were cut back, 7 bases at V and 0 bases at J, with 13 bases in the middle. The CDR3 extends over 15 amino acids. The CDR3 loop is CASTKTDYSNQPQHF. CDR3 coding DNA: TGTGCCAGTACGAAGACAGATTATAGCAATCAGCCCCAGCATTTT.

The chain is built from TRBV15 and TRBJ2-2, with D perhaps matching TRBD2 (5 bases). The V end lost 3 bases, the J end lost 0 bases, and 14 bases lay between the germline ends. The CDR3 extends over 17 amino acids. Germline V gene lookup returns CDR1 LNHNV and CDR2 YYDKDF (reference sequence). CDR3 nucleotide sequence: TGTGCCACCAGCAGTGGCACCGGGATTACGAACACCGGGGAGCTGTTTTTT. Translated, it gives CATSSGTGITNTGELFF.

The chain carries TRBV7-9 and TRBJ2-1; 7 bases agree with TRBD2. Germline CDR1 SEHNR, CDR2 FQNEAQ (reference sequence). The CDR3 consists of 15 residues. Unmatched junction bases numbered 8, after V lost 4 bases and J lost 5 bases. The CDR3 DNA reads as TGTGCCAGCAGCTGGGTCCAGCGGGGTAACAATGAGCAGTTCTTC. It translates to CASSWVQRGNNEQFF.

This clone was seen a few times. The chain joins TRBV5-6 to TRBJ2-6; D unresolved. Germline V gives CDR1 SGHDT, CDR2 YYEEEE. There are 15 residues in the CDR3. V gave up 0 bases and J gave up 0 bases, with 4 bases separating them. This CDR3 is CASSLAVSGANVLTF. The CDR3 nucleotides are TGTGCCAGCAGCTTGGCGGTCTCTGGGGCCAACGTCCTGACTTTC.

This clone was observed once. This chain joins TRBV7-2 and TRBJ2-2, with D unresolved. CDR1 is SGHTA, CDR2 FQGNSA, per germline. CDR3 length: 15 residues. V lost 2 bases, J lost 4 bases, and 11 bases lay in between. CDR3 sequence: CASSLRLQITGELFF. CDR3 sequence (DNA): TGTGCCAGCAGCTTAAGGTTACAGATCACCGGGGAGCTGTTTTTT.

The rearrangement joins TRBV6-4 to TRBJ1-2; 7 nucleotides align to TRBD1. Trimming removed 3 bases from V and 2 bases from J; junction bases left unmatched: 3. The CDR3 runs 14 residues. CDR1 and CDR2 (germline): MRHNA, SNTAGT. The CDR3 protein is CASSERTGNYGYTF. In DNA form, the CDR3 reads TGTGCCAGCAGTGAACGGACAGGAAACTATGGCTACACCTTC.

V and J are TRBV5-6 and TRBJ2-2, with TRBD2 matching over 11 bases. There are 15 residues in the CDR3. V lost 3 bases, J lost 6 bases, and 4 bases stayed unmatched. Germline CDR1 reads SGHDT; CDR2 reads YYEEEE. The CDR3 is CASSSLAGDPGELFF. The CDR3 region has the DNA TGTGCCAGCAGCTCACTAGCGGGAGACCCCGGGGAGCTGTTTTTT.

The chain is built from TRBV18 and TRBJ1-4, with 7 bases that match TRBD1. Looked up from germline, CDR1 is KGHSH and CDR2 is LQKENI. The CDR3 is made up of 14 amino acids. The J segment lost 5 bases and the V segment lost 3 bases, leaving 3 bases of the junction unmatched. CDR3 amino acids: CASSPGTENEKLFF. The CDR3 DNA is TGTGCCAGCTCACCCGGGACAGAGAATGAAAAACTGTTTTTT.

Comments on this clone: At the DNA level, this CDR3 is encoded by other sequences in the same sample as well. The chain recombines TRBV4-2 with TRBJ1-1; 8 bases line up with TRBD1. The CDR3 has 16 residues. In germline, CDR1 is LGHNA, CDR2 YNFKEQ. Trimming at V came to 4 bases and at J to 5 bases, leaving 12 bases not matched to a gene. CDR3 amino acids: CASSPSGTDRGTEAFF. CDR3 sequence (DNA): TGTGCCAGCAGCCCATCAGGAACAGACAGGGGAACTGAAGCTTTCTTT.

The CDR3 bases are TGTGCCAGCAGTTTTTATGGGACAGGGGGCGGCTACACCTTC. As protein: CASSFYGTGGGYTF. The chain is built from TRBV27 and TRBJ1-2; 12 bases map to TRBD1. The CDR3 sequence is 14 residues long. CDR1 and CDR2 from the germline V gene are MNHEY and SMNVEV (reference sequence). The V segment lost 3 bases and the J segment 8 bases; nucleotides outside the gene matches: 4.

The chain is built from TRBV7-2 and TRBJ2-7; 9 positions match TRBD2. CDR1 and CDR2 from the germline V gene are SGHTA and FQGNSA. The CDR3 consists of 15 residues. V was pared by 5 bases and J by 4 bases, with 9 bases of the junction left unmatched. Here the CDR3 DNA reads TGTGCCAGCAGCCCAGATAGCGGGAGAGGGTACGAGCAGTACTTC. This gives the protein CASSPDSGRGYEQYF.

This clone has just one count. V is TRBV30 and J is TRBJ1-1; D gene uncertain. The V end lost 3 bases, the J end lost 3 bases, and 5 bases lay between the germline ends. There are 11 residues in the CDR3. Germline CDR1 GTSNPN, CDR2 SVGIG (reference sequence). CDR3 residues: CAWRLDTEAFF. The DNA for the CDR3 is TGTGCCTGGAGACTAGACACTGAAGCTTTCTTT. Full variable domain (rest looked up from reference TRBV30 and TRBJ1-1): SQTIHQWPATLVQPVGSPLSLECTVEGTSNPNLYWYRQAAGRGLQLLFYSVGIGQISSEVPQNLSASRPQDRQFILSSKKLLLSDSGFYLCAWRLDTEAFFGQGTRLTVV.